This entry is about one T cell receptor (beta chain). Trimming pared 6 bases from V and 2 bases from J, leaving 10 bases between. Germline CDR1 reads MRHNA; CDR2 reads SNTAGT. The CDR3 totals 13 residues. TCRdb keeps only in-frame clones here, not all; method: immunoSEQ multiplex PCR. The sample records about 73,000 clones, about four fifths being singletons. The data originate from a study of glioma-infiltrating T cells after dendritic cell vaccination. This sample comprised blood, obtained before dendritic cell vaccination. The chain employs TRBV6-4 and TRBJ1-1, with no clear D. This receptor was taken from a human donor with glioblastoma. For the CDR3, the DNA is TGTGCCAGCAGCGCTACAGTTAACACTGAAGCTTTCTTT. Protein sequence: CASSATVNTEAFF.